A selection of T cell receptor beta chains follows, all from one sample in a study of CD8 T cells in Susac syndrome. TCRdb independently ran MiXCR on the immunoSEQ multiplex PCR reads; one entry per CDR3 protein. Found here are roughly 180,000 distinct CDR3 sequences, under 95% of them singletons; the top ten hold 0.09% to 0.1%. Material for sequencing was CD4+ T cells from PBMCs. The origin of the receptors is a human donor with multiple sclerosis. CDR3s include the opening cysteine and the closing phenylalanine or tryptophan. The D gene is left open where the match is weak. Rows give clone size only sometimes, using once, few, many, or a class for an expanded clone.

V gene,J gene,clone size,D gene,CDR3 DNA,CDR3 protein
TRBV29-1,TRBJ1-4,.,.,TGCAGCGTTGATGCTGCAGGGAAACTGTTTTTT,CSVDAAGKLFF
TRBV20-1,TRBJ2-7,.,TRBD2,TGCAGTGCCCTCCAAGGGACTAGCGGGAGGGCCCGCTACGAGCAGTACTTC,CSALQGTSGRARYEQYF
TRBV2,TRBJ1-2,.,.,TGTGCCAGCAGTGAGCGGCAGGGATTGGATGACTACACCTTC,CASSERQGLDDYTF
TRBV6-6,TRBJ2-2,.,.,TGTGCCAGCAGGAACACCGGGGAGCTGTTTTTT,CASRNTGELFF
TRBV3-1,TRBJ2-2,once,.,TGTGCCAGCAGCCAGCTATTTACCGGGGAGCTGTTTTTT,CASSQLFTGELFF
TRBV11-2,TRBJ2-5,.,.,TGTGCCAGCAGCCATTTAATGGGGGGAAACCGCATTAAGGCCCAGTACTTC,CASSHLMGGNRIKAQYF
TRBV18,TRBJ2-7,.,.,TGTGCCAGCTCACCGACGACAGACTCCTACGAGCAGTACTTC,CASSPTTDSYEQYF
TRBV12-3/TRBV12-4,TRBJ1-2,.,.,TGTGCCAGCAGTTCCCAACCTAACTATGGCTACACCTTC,CASSSQPNYGYTF
TRBV5-4,TRBJ1-1,.,.,TGTGCCAGCAGCGGCGGGGGGTCTATTGCTTTCTTT,CASSGGGSIAFF
TRBV2,TRBJ1-2,.,.,TGTGCCAGCAGTCAAAATACCTATGGCTACACCTTC,CASSQNTYGYTF
TRBV4-1,TRBJ2-3,.,.,TGCGCCAGCAGCCCGAATCGTCGGGGGACGAGTGCCGATACGCAGTATTTT,CASSPNRRGTSADTQYF
TRBV28,TRBJ2-7,.,.,TGTGCCAGCACCTCGAACTACGAGCAGTACTTC,CASTSNYEQYF
TRBV3-1,TRBJ2-5,.,.,TGTGCCAGCAGCCAAGATCTGGCTTATCAAGAGACCCAGTACTTC,CASSQDLAYQETQYF
TRBV9,TRBJ2-7,.,.,TGTGCCAGCAGCAAGGGACAAGAACCTTACGAGCAGTACTTC,CASSKGQEPYEQYF
TRBV5-1,TRBJ2-1,.,TRBD2,TGCGCCAGCAGATCTACTAGCGGGGTTAATGAGCAGTTCTTC,CASRSTSGVNEQFF
TRBV18,TRBJ1-2,.,TRBD1,TGTGCCAGCTCACCAGCCGGGACAGGACCTAACTATGGCTACACCTTC,CASSPAGTGPNYGYTF
TRBV5-1,TRBJ1-4,.,.,TGCGCCAGCAGCTTGGCCCCAGTAGGGGATAATGAAAAACTGTTTTTT,CASSLAPVGDNEKLFF
TRBV12-3/TRBV12-4,TRBJ2-1,once,TRBD2,TGTGCCAGCCTGGGACTAGCGGGAGTCGTCGATGAGCAGTTCTTC,CASLGLAGVVDEQFF
TRBV3-1,TRBJ2-5,.,TRBD1,TGTGCCAGCAGCTTCCCCGGACAGGGGGCGCGGACCCAGTACTTC,CASSFPGQGARTQYF